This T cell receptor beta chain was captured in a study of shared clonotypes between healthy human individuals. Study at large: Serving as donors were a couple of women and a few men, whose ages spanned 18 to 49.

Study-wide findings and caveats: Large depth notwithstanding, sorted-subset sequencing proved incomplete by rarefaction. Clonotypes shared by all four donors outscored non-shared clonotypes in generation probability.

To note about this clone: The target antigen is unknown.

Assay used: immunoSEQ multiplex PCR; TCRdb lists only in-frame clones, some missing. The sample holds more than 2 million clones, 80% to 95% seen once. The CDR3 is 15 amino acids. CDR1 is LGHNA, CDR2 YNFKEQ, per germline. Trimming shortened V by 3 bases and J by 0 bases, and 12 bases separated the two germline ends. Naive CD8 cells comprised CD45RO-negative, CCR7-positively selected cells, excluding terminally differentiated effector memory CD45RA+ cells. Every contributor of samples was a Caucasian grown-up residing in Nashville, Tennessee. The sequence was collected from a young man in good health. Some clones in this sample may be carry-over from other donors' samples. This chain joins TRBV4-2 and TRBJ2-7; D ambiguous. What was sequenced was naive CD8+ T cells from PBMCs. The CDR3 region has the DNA TGTGCCAGCAGCCAGGAGACGGTACCCTCCTACGAGCAGTACTTC. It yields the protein CASSQETVPSYEQYF.